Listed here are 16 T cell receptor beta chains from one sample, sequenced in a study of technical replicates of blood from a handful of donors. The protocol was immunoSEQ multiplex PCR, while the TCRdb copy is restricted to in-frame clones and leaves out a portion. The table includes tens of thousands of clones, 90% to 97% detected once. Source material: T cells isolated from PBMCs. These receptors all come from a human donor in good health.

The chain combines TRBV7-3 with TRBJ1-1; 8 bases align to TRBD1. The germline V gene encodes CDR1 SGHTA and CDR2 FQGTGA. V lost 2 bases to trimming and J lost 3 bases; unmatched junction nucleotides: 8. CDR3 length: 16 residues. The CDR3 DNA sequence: TGTGCCAGCAGCTTATCAGGGGGCGCAGGATACACTGAAGCTTTCTTT. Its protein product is CASSLSGGAGYTEAFF.

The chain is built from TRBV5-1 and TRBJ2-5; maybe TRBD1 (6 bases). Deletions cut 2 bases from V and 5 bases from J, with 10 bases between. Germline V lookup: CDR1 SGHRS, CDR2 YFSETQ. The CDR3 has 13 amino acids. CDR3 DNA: TGCGCCAGCAGCTTTAAGGGGGTGGAGACCCAGTACTTC. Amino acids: CASSFKGVETQYF.

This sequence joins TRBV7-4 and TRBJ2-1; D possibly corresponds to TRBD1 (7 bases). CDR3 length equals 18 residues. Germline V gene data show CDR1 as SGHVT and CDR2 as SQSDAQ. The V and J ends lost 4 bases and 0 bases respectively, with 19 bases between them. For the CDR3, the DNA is TGTGCCAGCAGCTCCGTCCCCCCGCGGGACAGCTCCTACAATGAGCAGTTCTTC. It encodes CASSSVPPRDSSYNEQFF.

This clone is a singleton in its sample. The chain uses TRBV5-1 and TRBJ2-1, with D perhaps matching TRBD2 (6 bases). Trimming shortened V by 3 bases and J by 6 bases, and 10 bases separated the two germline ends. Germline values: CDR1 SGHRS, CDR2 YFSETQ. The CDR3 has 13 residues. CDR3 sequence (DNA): TGCGCCAGCAGCTCCCATAGCGGCAATGAGCAGTTCTTC. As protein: CASSSHSGNEQFF.

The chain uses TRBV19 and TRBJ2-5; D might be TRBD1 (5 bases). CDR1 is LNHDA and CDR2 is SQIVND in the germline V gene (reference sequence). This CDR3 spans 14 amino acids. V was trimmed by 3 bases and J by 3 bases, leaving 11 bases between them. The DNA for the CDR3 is TGTGCCAGTAGTATGTACCAGGGCAAAGAGACCCAGTACTTC. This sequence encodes CASSMYQGKETQYF.

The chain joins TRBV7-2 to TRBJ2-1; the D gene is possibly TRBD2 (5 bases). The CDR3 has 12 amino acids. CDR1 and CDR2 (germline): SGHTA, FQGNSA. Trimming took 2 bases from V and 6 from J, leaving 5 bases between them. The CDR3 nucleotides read TGTGCCAGCAGCTTACGGGGCAATGAGCAGTTCTTC. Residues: CASSLRGNEQFF.

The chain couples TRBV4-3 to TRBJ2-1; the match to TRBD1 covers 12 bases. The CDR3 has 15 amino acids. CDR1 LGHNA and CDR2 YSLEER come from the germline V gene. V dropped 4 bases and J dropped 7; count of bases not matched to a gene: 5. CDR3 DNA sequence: TGCGCCAGCAGCCGTGGGACAGGGGGCTTTAATGAGCAGTTCTTC. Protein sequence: CASSRGTGGFNEQFF.

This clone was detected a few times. In DNA form, the CDR3 reads TGCGCCAGCAGCCAAGTTCGGGAGGTAACTGAAGCTTTCTTT. It codes for CASSQVREVTEAFF. The genes are TRBV4-1 and TRBJ1-1; D remains unclear. The V gene lost 1 base and the J gene lost 5 bases, with 11 bases spanning the gap. CDR1 and CDR2 from the germline V gene are MGHRA and YSYEKL. This CDR3 has 14 residues.

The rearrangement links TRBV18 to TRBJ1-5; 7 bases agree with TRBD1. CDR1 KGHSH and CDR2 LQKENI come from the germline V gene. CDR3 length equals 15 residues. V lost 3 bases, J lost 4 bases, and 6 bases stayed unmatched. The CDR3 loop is CASSPFRDSNQPQHF. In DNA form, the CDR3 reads TGTGCCAGCTCACCCTTCAGGGACAGTAATCAGCCCCAGCATTTT.

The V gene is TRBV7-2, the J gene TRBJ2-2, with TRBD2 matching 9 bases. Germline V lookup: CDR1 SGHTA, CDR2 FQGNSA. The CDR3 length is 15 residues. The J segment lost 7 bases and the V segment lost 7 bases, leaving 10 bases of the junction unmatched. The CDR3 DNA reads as TGTGCCAGCAACCTACTAGCGGGCTCTGGCGGGGAGCTGTTTTTT. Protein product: CASNLLAGSGGELFF.

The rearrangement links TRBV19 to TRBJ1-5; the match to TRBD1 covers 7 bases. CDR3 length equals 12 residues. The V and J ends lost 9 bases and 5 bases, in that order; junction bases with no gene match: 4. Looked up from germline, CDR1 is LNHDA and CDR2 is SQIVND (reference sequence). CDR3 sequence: CASRDRDQPQHF. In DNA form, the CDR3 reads TGTGCCAGCCGGGACAGAGATCAGCCCCAGCATTTT.

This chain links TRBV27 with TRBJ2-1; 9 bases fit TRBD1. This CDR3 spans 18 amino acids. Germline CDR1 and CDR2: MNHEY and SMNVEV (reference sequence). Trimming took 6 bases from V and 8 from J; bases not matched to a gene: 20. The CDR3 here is CASSLSGQGTISYYEQFF. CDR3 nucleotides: TGTGCCAGCAGCTTGTCGGGACAGGGTACTATTTCGTATTATGAGCAGTTCTTC.

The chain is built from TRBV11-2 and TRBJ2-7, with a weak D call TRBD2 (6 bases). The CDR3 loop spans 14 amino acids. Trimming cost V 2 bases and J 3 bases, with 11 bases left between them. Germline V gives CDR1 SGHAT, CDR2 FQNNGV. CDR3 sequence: CASSLTPGLYEQYF. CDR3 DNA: TGTGCCAGCAGCTTAACTCCGGGACTCTACGAGCAGTACTTC.

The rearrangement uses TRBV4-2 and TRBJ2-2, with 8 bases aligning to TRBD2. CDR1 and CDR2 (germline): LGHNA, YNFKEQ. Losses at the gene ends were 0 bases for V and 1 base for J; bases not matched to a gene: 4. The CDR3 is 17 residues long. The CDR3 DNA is TGTGCCAGCAGCCAAGAAACACGGGAGGGGAACACCGGGGAGCTGTTTTTT. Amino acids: CASSQETREGNTGELFF.

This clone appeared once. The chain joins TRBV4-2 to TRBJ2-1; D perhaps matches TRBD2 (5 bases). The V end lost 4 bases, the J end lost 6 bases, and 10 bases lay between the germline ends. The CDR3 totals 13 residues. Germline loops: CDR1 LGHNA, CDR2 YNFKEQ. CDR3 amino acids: CASSRAVVNEQFF. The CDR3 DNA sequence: TGTGCCAGCAGCCGAGCGGTTGTCAATGAGCAGTTCTTC.

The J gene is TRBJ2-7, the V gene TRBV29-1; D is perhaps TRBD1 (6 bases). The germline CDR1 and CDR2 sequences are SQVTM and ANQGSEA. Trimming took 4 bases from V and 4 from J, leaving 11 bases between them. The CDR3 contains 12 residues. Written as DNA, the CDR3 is TGCAGCGTTGCCCGGGACACATACGAGCAGTACTTC. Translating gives CSVARDTYEQYF.